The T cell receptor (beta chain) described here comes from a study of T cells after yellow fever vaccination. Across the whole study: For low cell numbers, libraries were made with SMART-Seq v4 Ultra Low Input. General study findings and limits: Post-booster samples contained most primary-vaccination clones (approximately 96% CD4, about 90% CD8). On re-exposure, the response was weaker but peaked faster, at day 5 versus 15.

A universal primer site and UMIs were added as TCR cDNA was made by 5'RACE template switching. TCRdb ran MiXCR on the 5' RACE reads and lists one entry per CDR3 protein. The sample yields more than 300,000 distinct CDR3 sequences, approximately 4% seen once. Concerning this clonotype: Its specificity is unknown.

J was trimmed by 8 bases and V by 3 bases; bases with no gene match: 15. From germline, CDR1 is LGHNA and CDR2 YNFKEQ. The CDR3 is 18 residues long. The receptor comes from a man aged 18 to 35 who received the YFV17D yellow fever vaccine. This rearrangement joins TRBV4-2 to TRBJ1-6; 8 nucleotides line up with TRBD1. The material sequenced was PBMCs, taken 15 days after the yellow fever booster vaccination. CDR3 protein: CASSQDRVRQRKDSPLHF. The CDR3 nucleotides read TGTGCCAGCAGCCAGGACAGGGTCCGCCAGCGAAAGGATTCACCCCTCCACTTT.